The clone carrying this TCR beta chain was seen repeatedly, ten times or more. Its antigen is still unknown. The 5'RACE method, run with constant-segment primers, produced TCR alpha and TCR beta cDNA libraries (carrying sample barcodes and UMIs). Each CDR3 protein gets one entry after TCRdb re-called the 5' RACE reads with MiXCR. The sample records under 85,000 distinct CDR3 sequences, 14% being singletons. This sample was taken from a study of T-cell memory formation after mild COVID-19. The wider study: Largely, TCR clusters stayed within a single donor.

General observations from the study: CD4+ contracting clones were mainly CM and EM; CD8+ ones, EMRA. Memory sampled before infection contained some responding clones, suggesting cross-reactive memory joined.

The CDR3 extends over 16 amino acids. With V trimmed by 1 base and J by 4 bases, 7 bases remained unmatched. The germline gives CDR1 SGHVS, CDR2 FNYEAQ. The sequence derives from an adult woman who had mild COVID-19 (a few samples of this study predate the infection). Cell type and time point are not known. The sample was PBMCs or a T cell subset sorted from them (not recorded which). This chain links TRBV7-6 with TRBJ2-3, with TRBD2 matching over 8 bases. This chain's CDR3 is CASSLESGGASDTQYF. The CDR3 nucleotides read TGTGCCAGCAGCTTAGAGTCGGGGGGGGCCTCAGATACGCAGTATTTT.